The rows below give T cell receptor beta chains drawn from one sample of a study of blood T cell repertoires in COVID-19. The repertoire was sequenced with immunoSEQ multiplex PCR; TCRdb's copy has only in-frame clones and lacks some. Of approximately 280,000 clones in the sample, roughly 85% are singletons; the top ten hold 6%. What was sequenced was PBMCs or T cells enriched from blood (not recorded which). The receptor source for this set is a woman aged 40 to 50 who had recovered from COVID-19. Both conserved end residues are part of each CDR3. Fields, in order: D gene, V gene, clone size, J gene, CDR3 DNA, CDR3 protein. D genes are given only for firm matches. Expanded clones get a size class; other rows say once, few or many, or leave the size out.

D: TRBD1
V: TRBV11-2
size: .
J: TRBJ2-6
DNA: TGTGCCAGCAGCTCGACAGGGACTGGGGCCAACGTCCTGACTTTC
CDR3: CASSSTGTGANVLTF

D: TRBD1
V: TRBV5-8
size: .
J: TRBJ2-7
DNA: TGTGCCAGCAGCTTGTTGGGGACAGGGAGCTCCTACGAGCAGTACTTC
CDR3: CASSLLGTGSSYEQYF

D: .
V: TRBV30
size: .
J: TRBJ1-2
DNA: TGTGCCTGGAGTGCCTGGACAGTAAACTATGGCTACACCTTC
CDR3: CAWSAWTVNYGYTF

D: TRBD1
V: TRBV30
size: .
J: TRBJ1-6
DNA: TGTGCCTGGAGGGGACAGTATAATTCACCCCTCCACTTT
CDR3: CAWRGQYNSPLHF

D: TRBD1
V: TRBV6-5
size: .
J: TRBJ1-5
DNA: TGTGCCAGCAGACCTAGAGACAGGGAGGATCAGCCCCAGCATTTT
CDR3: CASRPRDREDQPQHF

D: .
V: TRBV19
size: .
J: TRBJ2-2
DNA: TGTGCCAGTACCGGAGACAGAACCGGGGAGCTGTTTTTT
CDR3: CASTGDRTGELFF

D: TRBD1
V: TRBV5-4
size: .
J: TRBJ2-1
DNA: TGTGCCAGCAGCTTACAGGGGTTGGATGAGCAGTTCTTC
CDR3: CASSLQGLDEQFF

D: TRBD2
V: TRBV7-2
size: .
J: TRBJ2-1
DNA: TGTGCCAGCAGCTTAGGCGGGACTAGCGGGAGTAATGAGCAGTTCTTC
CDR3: CASSLGGTSGSNEQFF

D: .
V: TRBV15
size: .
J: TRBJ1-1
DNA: TGTGCCACCAGCAGAGACAGGGTACAAGCTTTCTTT
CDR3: CATSRDRVQAFF

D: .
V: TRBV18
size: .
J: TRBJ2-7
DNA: TGTGCCAGCTCACCGTCGTCTCGGAGGGCTAGCCACTACGAGCAGTACTTC
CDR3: CASSPSSRRASHYEQYF

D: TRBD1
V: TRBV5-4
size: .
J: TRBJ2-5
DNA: TGTGCCAGCAGCGGGGGGACAGGGTTGGAGACCCAGTACTTC
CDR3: CASSGGTGLETQYF

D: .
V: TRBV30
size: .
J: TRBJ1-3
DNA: TGTGCCTGGGGAGTTATTGGAAACACCATATATTTT
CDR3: CAWGVIGNTIYF

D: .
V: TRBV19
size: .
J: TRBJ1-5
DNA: TGTGCCAGTAGTATGACCCTAGTGGGCAATCAGCCCCAGCATTTT
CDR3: CASSMTLVGNQPQHF

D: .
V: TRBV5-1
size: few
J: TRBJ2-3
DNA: TGCGCCAGCAGCTCCCCGACTGAAGATACGCAGTATTTT
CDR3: CASSSPTEDTQYF

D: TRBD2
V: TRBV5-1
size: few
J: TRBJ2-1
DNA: TGCGCCAGCAGCTTGGGCCGAAAGGTAGCGGGGGTCTCCTACAATGAGCAGTTCTTC
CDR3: CASSLGRKVAGVSYNEQFF

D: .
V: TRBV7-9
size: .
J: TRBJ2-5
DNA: TGTGCCAGCAGCTTAGCGAGCGAGACCCAGTACTTC
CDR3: CASSLASETQYF

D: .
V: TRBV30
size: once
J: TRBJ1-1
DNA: TGTGCCTGGATTTGGGGAACTTCGGCGGGCACTGAAGCTTTCTTT
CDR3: CAWIWGTSAGTEAFF

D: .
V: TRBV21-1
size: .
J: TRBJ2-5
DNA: TGTGCCAGCAAATCTGGGCGCCCTGGGGAGACCCAGTACTTC
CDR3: CASKSGRPGETQYF

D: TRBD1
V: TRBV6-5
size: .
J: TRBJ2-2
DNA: TGTGCCAGCAGAGCTGGGACAGGGAACACCGGGGAGCTGTTTTTT
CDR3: CASRAGTGNTGELFF

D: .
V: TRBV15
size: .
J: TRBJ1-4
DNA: TGTGCCACCAGCCAGGGTTTTTCGGACAGCAATCCGCTTGGTGGAAAACTGTTTTTT
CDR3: CATSQGFSDSNPLGGKLFF

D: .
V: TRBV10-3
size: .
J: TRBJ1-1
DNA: TGTGCCATCACTCCGACAAATATGAACACTGAAGCTTTCTTT
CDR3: CAITPTNMNTEAFF

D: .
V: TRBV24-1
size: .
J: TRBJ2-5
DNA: TGTGCCACCAGTGATACCCGCCGTGCCGCGGCCAGCGAGACCCAGTACTTC
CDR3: CATSDTRRAAASETQYF

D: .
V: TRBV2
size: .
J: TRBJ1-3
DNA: TGTGCCAGCAGTGGTGACGGTACAGGCATCATATATTTT
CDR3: CASSGDGTGIIYF

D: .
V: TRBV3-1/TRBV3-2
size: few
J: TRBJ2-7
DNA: TGTGCCAGCAGCCAACTAGCAGACTCCTACGAGCAGTACTTC
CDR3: CASSQLADSYEQYF

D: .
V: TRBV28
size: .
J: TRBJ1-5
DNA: TGTGCCAGCAGTTTATTCCGGGGGGCGCGGAGCAATCAGCCCCAGCATTTT
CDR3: CASSLFRGARSNQPQHF

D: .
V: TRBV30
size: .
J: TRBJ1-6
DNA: TGTGCCTGGAGTGTGCCCCGAGGGGGTCGGGACTCCTATAATTCACCCCTCCACTTT
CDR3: CAWSVPRGGRDSYNSPLHF

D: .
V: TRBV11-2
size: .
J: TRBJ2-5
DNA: TGTGCCAGCAGCTTAGAGTCCGAGTACCAAGAGACCCAGTACTTC
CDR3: CASSLESEYQETQYF